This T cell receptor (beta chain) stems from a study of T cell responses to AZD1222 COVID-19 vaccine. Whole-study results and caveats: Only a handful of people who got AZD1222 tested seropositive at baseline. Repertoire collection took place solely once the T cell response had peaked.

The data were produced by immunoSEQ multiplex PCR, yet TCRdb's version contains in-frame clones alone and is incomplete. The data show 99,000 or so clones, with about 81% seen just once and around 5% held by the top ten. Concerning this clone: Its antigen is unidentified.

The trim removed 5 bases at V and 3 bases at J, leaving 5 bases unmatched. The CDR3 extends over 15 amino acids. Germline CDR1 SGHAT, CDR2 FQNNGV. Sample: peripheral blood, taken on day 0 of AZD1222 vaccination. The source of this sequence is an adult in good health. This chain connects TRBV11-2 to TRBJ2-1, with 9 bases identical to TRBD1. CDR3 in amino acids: CASSVRDRDYNEQFF. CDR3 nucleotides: TGTGCCAGCAGCGTCCGGGACAGGGACTACAATGAGCAGTTCTTC. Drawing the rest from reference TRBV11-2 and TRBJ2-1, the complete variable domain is EAGVAQSPRYKIIEKRQSVAFWCNPISGHATLYWYQQILGQGPKLLIQFQNNGVVDDSQLPKDRFSAERLKGVDSTLKIQPAKLEDSAVYLCASSVRDRDYNEQFFGPGTRLTVL.